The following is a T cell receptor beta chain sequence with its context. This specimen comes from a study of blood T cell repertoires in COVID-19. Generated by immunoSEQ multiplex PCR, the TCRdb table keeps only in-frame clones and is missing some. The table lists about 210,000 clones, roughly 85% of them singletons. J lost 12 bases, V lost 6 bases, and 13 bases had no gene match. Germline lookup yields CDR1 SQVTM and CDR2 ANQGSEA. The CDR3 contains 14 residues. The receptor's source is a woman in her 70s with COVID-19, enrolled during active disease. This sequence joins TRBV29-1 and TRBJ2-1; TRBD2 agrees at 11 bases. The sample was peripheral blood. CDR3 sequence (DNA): TGCAGCGTAACGGGACTAGCGGAGCACCTAGGGCAGTTCTTC. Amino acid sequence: CSVTGLAEHLGQFF.